Given below is one T cell receptor beta chain in context. The sample comes from a study of blood T cell repertoires in COVID-19. Sequencing was performed with immunoSEQ multiplex PCR; in TCRdb, only in-frame clones are kept and a portion is missing. The top ten clones hold around 4.8% of a sample with more than 95,000 clones, roughly four fifths of them seen once. There are 14 residues in the CDR3. Germline assignment: CDR1 MNHEY and CDR2 SVGAGI. The V end was cut by 4 bases, the J end by 5 bases, with 14 bases between. The sequencing sample was made of peripheral blood. The gene calls are TRBV6-5 and TRBJ2-5, with D possibly TRBD2 on 6 matching bases. The sequence derives from a man in his 60s with acute or convalescent COVID-19. The CDR3 DNA sequence: TGTGCCAGCAGTTTTCTGAGGGCGGGGGAGACCCAGTACTTC. Its translation is CASSFLRAGETQYF.